This T cell receptor (beta chain) was captured in a study of blood T cell repertoires in COVID-19. The wider study: From the United States, Italy and Spain came samples of acute and convalescent COVID-19.

Libraries were prepared by immunoSEQ multiplex PCR; TCRdb keeps only in-frame clonotypes and omits some of them. Here the sample spans 50,000 to 65,000 clones, 55% to 75% being singletons. V gave up 7 bases and J gave up 8 bases, with 20 bases separating them. CDR1 MNHEY and CDR2 SVGAGI come from the germline V gene. The CDR3 length is 14 residues. A Seattle source enrolled patients during active infection and followed them longitudinally. This sequence joins TRBV6-5 and TRBJ1-2; D possibly corresponds to TRBD1 (5 bases). Material for sequencing was peripheral blood. The receptor was derived from a woman in her 70s with COVID-19, enrolled during active disease. CDR3 sequence (DNA): TGTGCCAGCACGTCTCAGGGCGCAATCTCCGGCTACACCTTC. Its protein product is CASTSQGAISGYTF.